The next 14 T cell receptor beta chains were all read from a single sample in a study of T cell repertoires in cytomegalovirus infection (dated by TCRdb to the late 2010s). The listed sequencing device is Illumina HiSeq 1500. Using fastp at Q25 and MiXCR, TCRdb reprocessed the public reads and kept productive beta chains. Entries that share a CDR3 protein sequence are merged under the most common genes and DNA. In all, the sample holds approximately 170,000 distinct CDR3 sequences, and around 15% of those were seen once. The ten largest clones represent roughly 27% of the sample. The sequenced sample was PBMCs. The receptors were gathered from a human donor in good health (CMV status not recorded). Some clones in this sample may be carry-over from other donors' samples.

This clonotype was counted ten times or more. The rearrangement uses TRBV20-1 and TRBJ2-1, with 15 bases fitting TRBD2. CDR3 length equals 14 residues. The germline V gene encodes CDR1 DFQATT and CDR2 SNEGSKA (reference sequence). The V segment lost 7 bases and the J segment 8 bases; nucleotides outside the gene matches: 6. Here the CDR3 DNA reads TGCAGTGTTACCGGGACTAGCGGGAGGCATGAGCAGTTCTTC. Amino acid sequence: CSVTGTSGRHEQFF.

This clonotype appeared many times. The rearrangement joins TRBV12-3 or TRBV12-4 to TRBJ1-1; D not certain. V lost 3 bases, J lost 4 bases, and 15 bases lay in between. The CDR3 is 15 amino acids. The CDR3 sequence is CASSFREPSGTEAFF. CDR3 DNA: TGTGCCAGCAGTTTTAGGGAGCCTTCCGGCACTGAAGCTTTCTTT.

This rearrangement joins TRBV5-1 to TRBJ2-3, with D tentatively TRBD1 or TRBD2 (5 bases each). V gave up 2 bases and J gave up 2 bases, with 6 bases separating them. This CDR3 is 13 amino acids long. The germline V gene encodes CDR1 SGHRS and CDR2 YFSETQ. The chain's CDR3 is CASSFGATDTQYF. The CDR3 DNA follows: TGCGCCAGCAGCTTCGGGGCCACAGATACGCAGTATTTT.

This clonotype is medium-sized. V and J are TRBV4-2 and TRBJ2-1, with D uncertain. The germline CDR1 and CDR2 sequences are LGHNA and YNFKEQ. The V gene lost 4 bases and the J gene lost 0 bases, with 7 bases spanning the gap. The CDR3 loop spans 14 amino acids. The CDR3 sequence is CASSPWSSYNEQFF. In nucleotides, the CDR3 is TGTGCCAGCAGCCCTTGGAGCTCCTACAATGAGCAGTTCTTC.

This clonotype turned up a few times. This chain uses TRBV6-2 or TRBV6-3 with TRBJ1-1, with D unresolved. This CDR3 is built from 12 residues. V lost 5 bases, J lost 6 bases, and 10 bases lay in between. Germline CDR1 reads MNHEY; CDR2 reads SVGEGT. CDR3 in DNA: TGTGCCAGCAGTCCTGAGTTCTCTGAAGCTTTCTTT. Translating it yields CASSPEFSEAFF.

The chain combines TRBV7-9 with TRBJ1-1, with D maybe TRBD1 (5 bases). The germline CDR1 and CDR2 sequences are SEHNR and FQNEAQ (reference sequence). The CDR3 runs 13 residues. Trimming cost V 7 bases and J 1 base, with 10 bases left between them. The CDR3 DNA is TGTGCCAGCATCGGGGCCGGGAACACTGAAGCTTTCTTT. It encodes CASIGAGNTEAFF.

In DNA form, the CDR3 reads TGTGCCTGGAGCAGGGACAGTGGGTCTGGAAACACCATATATTTT. The encoded protein is CAWSRDSGSGNTIYF. The chain carries TRBV30 and TRBJ1-3; TRBD1 matches at 7 bases. This CDR3 region has 15 residues. Germline V gene sequence: CDR1 GTSNPN, CDR2 SVGIG (reference sequence). With 3 bases clipped from V and 1 base from J, the junction kept 6 bases outside the gene matches.

This clonotype appeared a few times. The chain joins TRBV14 to TRBJ1-2; 9 bases line up with TRBD1. Germline V gives CDR1 SGHDN, CDR2 FVKESK. V lost 4 bases to trimming and J lost 5 bases; unmatched junction nucleotides: 5. The CDR3 has 14 residues. The CDR3 is CASSLGQGKYGYTF. CDR3 DNA: TGTGCCAGCAGCCTGGGACAGGGAAAATATGGCTACACCTTC.

This CDR3 reads CASSLQRWNEQFF. CDR3 DNA sequence: TGTGCCAGCAGTTTACAGCGGTGGAATGAGCAGTTCTTC. The chain joins TRBV27 to TRBJ2-1, with D maybe TRBD2 (5 bases). The CDR3 sequence is 13 residues long. The germline CDR1 and CDR2 sequences are MNHEY and SMNVEV (reference sequence). V was cut by 2 bases and J by 7 bases, with 9 bases left in between.

This chain uses TRBV2 with TRBJ2-1; D perhaps matches TRBD2 (7 bases). Germline CDR1 SNHLY, CDR2 FYNNEI. This CDR3 has 14 residues. Trimming took off 8 bases at V and 7 bases at J, with 18 bases between the two ends. CDR3 nucleotide sequence: TGTGCCAGCGACGGGGGGCGTCTTATGAATGAGCAGTTCTTC. Amino acids: CASDGGRLMNEQFF.

This clonotype showed up many times. The genes are TRBV7-2 and TRBJ2-1; 9 bases map to TRBD1. The length of the CDR3 is 18 residues. V shed 5 bases, J shed 5 bases, and the junction held 16 bases outside the gene matches. Germline values: CDR1 SGHTA, CDR2 FQGNSA. In DNA, the CDR3 is TGTGCCAGCAGCCTCTCCCCCGGGACAGGGCTCATCGACAATGAGCAGTTCTTC. Protein sequence: CASSLSPGTGLIDNEQFF.

This clonotype was observed at least ten times. The rearrangement joins TRBV7-2 to TRBJ2-3; tentatively, D is TRBD1 (5 bases). The CDR3 has 14 amino acids. Trimming cost V 3 bases and J 6 bases, with 13 bases left between them. Germline assignment: CDR1 SGHTA and CDR2 FQGNSA. CDR3 in DNA: TGTGCCAGCAGCTTCGTGGGGCGATGGGATACGCAGTATTTT. Amino acid sequence: CASSFVGRWDTQYF.

The V call is TRBV12-5, the J call TRBJ2-3; no clear D. V was cut by 9 bases and J by 2 bases, with 9 bases left in between. Germline-derived CDR1 and CDR2 are LGHNT and FRNRAP. The CDR3 runs 12 residues. CDR3 protein: CASAELTDTQYF. The CDR3 DNA reads as TGTGCTAGCGCGGAGCTCACAGATACGCAGTATTTT.

The chain combines TRBV19 with TRBJ2-3; D is perhaps TRBD1 (5 bases). CDR3 length: 14 residues. Per the germline V gene, CDR1 is LNHDA and CDR2 is SQIVND (reference sequence). The V and J ends lost 4 bases and 2 bases respectively, with 10 bases between them. CDR3 residues: CASSKDSITDTQYF. In nucleotides, the CDR3 is TGTGCCAGTAGTAAAGACAGTATCACAGATACGCAGTATTTT.